A single sample is the source of the 28 T cell receptor beta chains below, sequenced in a study of response to subunit inactivated influenza vaccine. TCRdb reanalysed the RT-PCR reads using MiXCR and keeps one entry per CDR3 protein. The data contain approximately 680,000 distinct CDR3 sequences, approximately 14% of them singletons. The sequences come from PBMCs from blood, collected 12 days after vaccination. These receptors were taken from a man over 45 who received an inactivated influenza vaccine.

In this sample, this clonotype turned up a few times. The gene calls are TRBV12-3 or TRBV12-4 and TRBJ2-1; 7 bases are shared with TRBD1. V was pared by 5 bases and J by 0 bases, with 10 bases of the junction left unmatched. This CDR3 is built from 17 residues. CDR3 protein: CASSGAGGQYSYNEQFF. CDR3 nucleotides: TGTGCCAGCAGTGGTGCTGGGGGACAGTACTCCTACAATGAGCAGTTCTTC.

This clonotype was detected a few times. The chain links TRBV28 to TRBJ2-2, with a possible D match to TRBD1 (6 bases). CDR3 length: 18 residues. CDR1 is MDHEN, CDR2 SYDVKM, per germline. V gave up 3 bases and J gave up 4 bases, with 21 bases separating them. The CDR3 DNA reads as TGTGCCAGCAGTTTCCACCCCCCTTACAGGGCCCTCACCGGGGAGCTGTTTTTT. It yields the protein CASSFHPPYRALTGELFF. The variable domain in full, with the rest retrieved from reference TRBV28 and TRBJ2-2, is DVKVTQSSRYLVKRTGEKVFLECVQDMDHENMFWYRQDPGLGLRLIYFSYDVKMKEKGDIPEGYSVSREKKERFSLILESASTNQTSMYLCASSFHPPYRALTGELFFGEGSRLTVL.

This clonotype was counted between two and nine times. The genes are TRBV18 and TRBJ2-5; the D is unclear. Trimming took off 2 bases at V and 1 base at J, with 8 bases between the two ends. This CDR3 comprises 14 residues. CDR1 is KGHSH, CDR2 LQKENI, per germline. CDR3 in DNA: TGTGCCAGCTCACCATTCGGTAGCCAAGAGACCCAGTACTTC. This codes for CASSPFGSQETQYF.

V and J are TRBV21-1 and TRBJ2-3; TRBD1 is the table's D call, not checked against the DNA. TRBV21-1 is assigned pseudogene status. This CDR3 is built from 12 residues. The CDR3 coding sequence is TGTGCCAGCGGGGACCTTACAGATACGCAGTATTTT. This gives the protein CASGDLTDTQYF.

This clonotype was seen only a few times. This chain uses TRBV27 with TRBJ2-7; possible D gene TRBD1, 5 bases. V was trimmed by 4 bases and J by 2 bases, leaving 12 bases between them. The CDR3 length is 14 residues. From germline, CDR1 is MNHEY and CDR2 SMNVEV (reference sequence). The CDR3: CASSSLQAPYEQYF. In nucleotides, the CDR3 is TGTGCCAGCAGTTCCTTACAGGCCCCCTACGAGCAGTACTTC.

The rearrangement uses TRBV25-1 and TRBJ2-3; D perhaps matches TRBD2 (5 bases). With 3 bases removed from V and 7 bases from J, the gap between germline ends came to 11 bases. The CDR3 is 13 amino acids. Germline lookup yields CDR1 MGHDK and CDR2 SYGVNS. CDR3 protein: CASSDGGRNTQYF. The CDR3 bases are TGTGCCAGCAGTGACGGAGGTAGAAATACGCAGTATTTT.

The chain uses TRBV11-2 and TRBJ2-4; D gene unclear. Trimming took 5 bases from V and 7 from J, leaving 18 bases between them. The CDR3 totals 15 residues. Germline assignment: CDR1 SGHAT and CDR2 FQNNGV. CDR3 amino acids: CASSLLGSYANIQYF. In DNA, the CDR3 is TGTGCCAGCAGCCTCCTTGGGTCCTACGCTAACATTCAGTACTTC.

The chain recombines TRBV7-2 with TRBJ2-7; D unclear. V was cut by 2 bases and J by 2 bases, with 10 bases left in between. Germline CDR1 reads SGHTA; CDR2 reads FQGNSA. This CDR3 contains 14 residues. This CDR3 reads CASSLLGPAYEQYF. The CDR3, as DNA: TGTGCCAGCAGCTTACTAGGTCCGGCCTACGAGCAGTACTTC.

This clonotype was recorded once. This chain joins TRBV27 and TRBJ2-1; 8 bases are a match to TRBD2. V lost 6 bases, J lost 4 bases, and 11 bases stayed unmatched. Germline CDR1 is MNHEY and CDR2 is SMNVEV (reference sequence). The CDR3 contains 16 residues. CDR3 bases: TGTGCCAGCAGCGTGATTAGCGGGACCCAATACAATGAGCAGTTCTTC. As protein: CASSVISGTQYNEQFF.

The J gene is TRBJ2-6, the V gene TRBV12-3 or TRBV12-4; D gene ambiguous. CDR3 length: 15 residues. V was shortened by 3 bases and J by 2 bases, with 8 bases between the two germline ends. CDR3: CASSFSSAGANVLTF. The CDR3, as DNA: TGTGCCAGCAGTTTTTCGTCCGCTGGGGCCAACGTCCTGACTTTC.

This clonotype has a count of ten or more. In DNA form, the CDR3 reads TGTGCCAGCAGTTTCAGGATACTGGCAGCCCGGTCGGGTGGCTACACCTTC. It translates to CASSFRILAARSGGYTF. The rearrangement links TRBV12-3 or TRBV12-4 to TRBJ1-2, with D unresolved. The CDR3 extends over 17 amino acids. With 3 bases removed from V and 7 bases from J, the gap between germline ends came to 24 bases.

This clonotype has just a few counts. V gene TRBV29-1 combines with J gene TRBJ1-5; TRBD1 is a possible D gene (5 bases). The CDR3 runs to 12 residues. CDR1 SQVTM and CDR2 ANQGSEA come from the germline V gene. V lost 4 bases and J 7 bases, leaving 11 bases between the germline ends. CDR3 nucleotide sequence: TGCAGCGTTGTTGGGGCTCACCAGCCCCAGCATTTT. Its translation is CSVVGAHQPQHF.

This clonotype has just a few counts. V and J are TRBV6-2 or TRBV6-3 and TRBJ1-3; 7 nucleotides align to TRBD1. The CDR3 totals 15 residues. The germline V gene encodes CDR1 MNHEY and CDR2 SVGEGT. J was trimmed by 0 bases and V by 8 bases; bases with no gene match: 7. CDR3 loop: CASGPDRDSGNTIYF. CDR3 DNA: TGTGCCAGCGGACCAGACAGGGACTCTGGAAACACCATATATTTT.

In this sample, this clonotype turned up a few times. The rearrangement uses TRBV7-9 and TRBJ2-7; TRBD2 might be the D (5 bases). The germline CDR1 and CDR2 sequences are SEHNR and FQNEAQ (reference sequence). The length of the CDR3 is 15 residues. Between the trimmed V and J ends, which lost 1 base and 0 bases, there was a span of 10 bases. The CDR3 DNA sequence: TGTGCCAGCAGCTTAGAGGGAGTCAGCTCCTACGAGCAGTACTTC. Its translation: CASSLEGVSSYEQYF.

V usage is TRBV6-2 or TRBV6-3 and J usage is TRBJ2-3; either TRBD1 or TRBD2 may supply D (5 bases each). The CDR3 has 15 amino acids. The germline V gene encodes CDR1 MNHEY and CDR2 SVGEGT. The V end was cut by 6 bases, the J end by 7 bases, with 20 bases between. The CDR3 sequence: CASSQDGASRNTQYF. The DNA of the CDR3 is TGTGCCAGCAGCCAGGATGGGGCTAGCCGAAATACGCAGTATTTT.

This clonotype came up a few times. The J gene is TRBJ2-2, the V gene TRBV7-2, with TRBD2 identical over 12 bases. Germline CDR1 is SGHTA and CDR2 is FQGNSA. V dropped 5 bases and J dropped 6; count of bases not matched to a gene: 7. The CDR3 sequence is 16 residues long. In nucleotides, the CDR3 is TGTGCCAGCAGCGCTAGCGGGGGGGGTTTCGCCGGGGAGCTGTTTTTT. It yields the protein CASSASGGGFAGELFF. Filled out from reference TRBV7-2 and TRBJ2-2, the complete variable domain reads GAGVSQSPSNKVTEKGKDVELRCDPISGHTALYWYRQSLGQGLEFLIYFQGNSAPDKSGLPSDRFSAERTGGSVSTLTIQRTQQEDSAVYLCASSASGGGFAGELFFGEGSRLTVL.

This clonotype was detected a few times. The chain carries TRBV6-1 and TRBJ2-5; 8 positions agree with TRBD2. CDR1 and CDR2 from the germline V gene are MNHNS and SASEGT. This CDR3 contains 18 residues. The V segment lost 6 bases and the J segment 5 bases; nucleotides outside the gene matches: 20. CDR3 sequence: CASRKITSGISSWETQYF. The CDR3 DNA reads TGTGCCAGCAGGAAGATAACTAGCGGAATATCCTCATGGGAGACCCAGTACTTC.

The gene calls are TRBV7-9 and TRBJ2-7, with D perhaps being TRBD1 or TRBD2 (5 bases each). CDR3 length: 15 amino acids. Trimming cost V 0 bases and J 3 bases, with 12 bases left between them. Per the germline V gene, CDR1 is SEHNR and CDR2 is FQNEAQ (reference sequence). CDR3: CASSLAAGTGYEQYF. CDR3 sequence (DNA): TGTGCCAGCAGCTTAGCGGCAGGGACCGGCTACGAGCAGTACTTC.

This clonotype was observed a few times. V is TRBV24-1 and J is TRBJ2-3, with 7 bases identical to TRBD2. V dropped 1 base and J dropped 3; count of bases not matched to a gene: 6. The CDR3 loop spans 16 amino acids. From germline, CDR1 is KGHDR and CDR2 SFDVKD. Here the CDR3 DNA reads TGTGCCACCAGTGATTTTCCCAGCGGGGAAACAGATACGCAGTATTTT. This encodes CATSDFPSGETDTQYF.

This clonotype was recorded a few times. The chain employs TRBV5-1 and TRBJ2-7; D is perhaps TRBD1 or TRBD2 (6 bases each). The CDR3 totals 15 residues. V lost 3 bases and J lost 5, with 18 bases in between. Per the germline V gene, CDR1 is SGHRS and CDR2 is YFSETQ. The CDR3 sequence: CASSWGPGLTDEQYF. In DNA form, the CDR3 reads TGCGCCAGCAGCTGGGGGCCGGGACTCACCGACGAGCAGTACTTC.

The chain carries TRBV7-9 and TRBJ2-6; the D is unclear. The CDR3 consists of 16 residues. V was cut by 1 base and J by 0 bases, with 7 bases left in between. Germline assignment: CDR1 SEHNR and CDR2 FQNEAQ (reference sequence). CDR3 bases: TGTGCCAGCAGCTTAGGTCGGAACTCTGGGGCCAACGTCCTGACTTTC. Protein: CASSLGRNSGANVLTF.

CDR3 in amino acids: CASSVVSGMGDTDTQYF. Written as DNA, the CDR3 is TGTGCCAGCAGCGTAGTTTCGGGGATGGGGGATACAGATACGCAGTATTTT. V gene TRBV9 combines with J gene TRBJ2-3, with D perhaps TRBD1 or TRBD2 (5 bases each). The CDR3 totals 17 residues. Looked up from germline, CDR1 is SGDLS and CDR2 is YYNGEE. V was pared by 0 bases and J by 3 bases, with 17 bases between. Based on the CDR3 plus reference TRBV9 and TRBJ2-3, the full variable domain is DSGVTQTPKHLITATGQRVTLRCSPRSGDLSVYWYQQSLDQGLQFLIQYYNGEERAKGNILERFSAQQFPDLHSELNLSSLELGDSALYFCASSVVSGMGDTDTQYFGPGTRLTVL.

This chain links TRBV18 with TRBJ2-1; 8 nucleotides agree with TRBD1. CDR1 KGHSH and CDR2 LQKENI come from the germline V gene. V lost 3 bases, J lost 5 bases, and 6 bases stayed unmatched. The CDR3 is made up of 15 amino acids. In DNA, the CDR3 is TGTGCCAGCTCACCGGCGAGGACAGGGAACAATGAGCAGTTCTTC. Amino acids: CASSPARTGNNEQFF.

The chain uses TRBV7-2 and TRBJ2-7; possibly TRBD2 for D (6 bases). The CDR3 runs to 16 residues. Germline V CDR1 and CDR2: SGHTA, FQGNSA. The V and J ends lost 1 base and 0 bases respectively, with 13 bases between them. The CDR3 nucleotides read TGTGCCAGCAGCTTAGTTTCCGGGAGAATCTCCTACGAGCAGTACTTC. Its translation is CASSLVSGRISYEQYF.

The chain has TRBV12-3 or TRBV12-4 and TRBJ1-5, with a possible D match to TRBD1 (5 bases). Deletions cut 6 bases from V and 6 bases from J, with 15 bases between. This CDR3 has 14 amino acids. CDR3 DNA sequence: TGTGCCAGCAGCCCGCGGGCAGGGAGTCAGCCCCAGCATTTT. This sequence encodes CASSPRAGSQPQHF.

The chain has TRBV15 and TRBJ2-1; a possible D gene is TRBD2 (5 bases). Trimming removed 9 bases from V and 0 bases from J, with 12 bases in between. Germline CDR1 is LNHNV and CDR2 is YYDKDF (reference sequence). There are 14 residues in the CDR3. The CDR3 here is CATREWSSYNEQFF. For the CDR3, the DNA is TGTGCCACAAGGGAGTGGAGCTCCTACAATGAGCAGTTCTTC.

This clonotype was detected only a few times. This chain links TRBV7-2 with TRBJ2-5, with 8 nucleotides matching TRBD2. After removal of 6 bases from V and 0 bases from J, the junction contained 6 bases not matched to a gene. The CDR3 has 15 amino acids. CDR1 and CDR2 (germline): SGHTA, FQGNSA. In nucleotides, the CDR3 is TGTGCCAGCAGATCAGCGGGGGCGCACCAAGAGACCCAGTACTTC. Translating it yields CASRSAGAHQETQYF.

In this sample, this clonotype turned up a few times. The chain recombines TRBV7-2 with TRBJ2-7; 9 bases agree with TRBD1. Germline V lookup: CDR1 SGHTA, CDR2 FQGNSA. CDR3 length: 14 residues. V dropped 5 bases and J dropped 3; count of bases not matched to a gene: 5. CDR3 protein: CASSTDRGDYEQYF. The CDR3 bases are TGTGCCAGCAGCACGGACAGGGGAGACTACGAGCAGTACTTC.